Shown below are 8 T cell receptor beta chains from a single sample sequenced in a study of response to subunit inactivated influenza vaccine. TCRdb re-derived calls from the RT-PCR reads in MiXCR, one entry per CDR3 protein. The repertoire consists of 650,000 to 800,000 distinct CDR3 sequences, with approximately 15% occurring once and the leading ten covering 6.5% to 8.5%. The material was PBMCs from blood, obtained 14 to 15 days before vaccination. Receptors originate from a man aged 45-65 years who received an inactivated influenza vaccine.

V usage is TRBV20-1 and J usage is TRBJ2-3; the match to TRBD2 covers 12 bases. V was clipped by 0 bases and J by 3 bases; unmatched bases: 4. CDR3 length: 16 residues. Germline V gene sequence: CDR1 DFQATT, CDR2 SNEGSKA (reference sequence). For the CDR3, the DNA is TGCAGTGCTAGAGATCTAGCGGGAGGGTTGACAGATACGCAGTATTTT. This sequence encodes CSARDLAGGLTDTQYF.

The V and J genes are TRBV20-1 and TRBJ1-2, with D perhaps TRBD1 (6 bases). The V gene's germline CDR1 is DFQATT and CDR2 SNEGSKA (reference sequence). This CDR3 comprises 16 residues. The V end was cut by 0 bases, the J end by 1 base, with 15 bases between. CDR3 sequence reads: CSARDYYQGFNYGYTF. The CDR3 DNA is TGCAGTGCTAGAGATTATTACCAGGGGTTTAACTATGGCTACACCTTC.

This clonotype was seen more than once but under ten times. The chain carries TRBV20-1 and TRBJ2-1; 11 nucleotides agree with TRBD2. The CDR3 totals 19 residues. Germline V gene data show CDR1 as DFQATT and CDR2 as SNEGSKA (reference sequence). V shed 4 bases and J 4 bases; nucleotides not matched to a gene: 18. Written as DNA, the CDR3 is TGCAGTGCTATGGGTCGGTCTGTCGGTAGGACTAGCGGGTACAATGAGCAGTTCTTC. Amino acids: CSAMGRSVGRTSGYNEQFF.

This clonotype appeared a few times. This rearrangement joins TRBV20-1 to TRBJ1-5; perhaps TRBD1 as D (6 bases). This CDR3 comprises 16 residues. The ends were cut back, 0 bases at V and 7 bases at J, with 19 bases in the middle. Germline CDR1 is DFQATT and CDR2 is SNEGSKA (reference sequence). The CDR3 protein is CSARDLGGGSAQPQHF. In DNA, the CDR3 is TGCAGTGCTAGAGATCTCGGGGGCGGCAGTGCCCAGCCCCAGCATTTT.

A note on this clonotype: Germline and junction disagree at one end, which may indicate a read error. The rearrangement links TRBV2 to TRBJ1-1, with D perhaps TRBD1 (6 bases). Germline values: CDR1 SNHLY, CDR2 FYNNEI. The CDR3 length is 14 residues. The CDR3 nucleotides are TGTGCCAGCAGTGATTTCCAGGGGACCACTGAAGCTTTGTTT. Amino acids: CASSDFQGTTEALF.

This clonotype occurred a few times. The V call is TRBV4-3, the J call TRBJ1-3; D is perhaps TRBD1 (5 bases). The V gene's germline CDR1 is LGHNA and CDR2 YSLEER. Trimming took 0 bases from V and 4 from J, leaving 10 bases between them. The CDR3 extends over 15 amino acids. Here the CDR3 DNA reads TGCGCCAGCAGCCAAGATGTGGGGGAAGGAAACACCATATATTTT. Encoded protein: CASSQDVGEGNTIYF.

The chain links TRBV6-2 or TRBV6-3 to TRBJ2-5, with 7 bases that match TRBD1. Germline CDR1 is MNHEY and CDR2 is SVGEGT. The J segment lost 4 bases and the V segment lost 7 bases, leaving 9 bases of the junction unmatched. The CDR3 extends over 14 amino acids. Here the CDR3 DNA reads TGTGCCAGCAATCGACAGGGAGCGAGAGAGACCCAGTACTTC. It codes for CASNRQGARETQYF.

The chain has TRBV6-1 and TRBJ2-6; 8 nucleotides align to TRBD1. Looked up from germline, CDR1 is MNHNS and CDR2 is SASEGT. Trimming cost V 6 bases and J 4 bases; bases outside gene matches: 5. CDR3 length: 15 amino acids. CDR3 bases: TGTGCCAGCAGAACGGACAGGGCCGGGGCCAACGTCCTGACTTTC. Residues: CASRTDRAGANVLTF.